One sample yielded the 8 T cell receptor beta chains listed below, sequenced in a study of blood T cells in healthy people across ages. A J-beta primer mix and a sample-barcoded 5' primer were used in a second PCR of about 7 to 11 cycles. Using its own MiXCR run on the 5' RACE reads, TCRdb lists one record per CDR3 protein. The sample shows roughly 2 million distinct CDR3 sequences, roughly 49% of them seen only once. Sequences were obtained from blood. Receptor source: a woman between 35 and 50 years old in good health.

This chain connects TRBV12-3 or TRBV12-4 to TRBJ1-2, with 7 bases matching TRBD1. V was clipped by 1 base and J by 6 bases; unmatched bases: 8. The CDR3 runs 15 residues. The CDR3 DNA sequence: TGTGCCAGCAGTTTAGGGGTCGACAGGGTGGATGGCTACACCTTC. This codes for CASSLGVDRVDGYTF.

This chain connects TRBV6-2 or TRBV6-3 to TRBJ1-2; D gene uncertain. Germline V CDR1 and CDR2: MNHEY, SVGEGT. V was trimmed by 6 bases and J by 4 bases, leaving 18 bases between them. CDR3 length equals 15 residues. This CDR3 reads CASSDAAITSYGYTF. For the CDR3, the DNA is TGTGCCAGCAGCGACGCGGCGATTACTTCCTATGGCTACACCTTC.

V gene TRBV4-2 combines with J gene TRBJ2-3, with no clear D. CDR3 size: 15 residues. Germline CDR1 and CDR2: LGHNA and YNFKEQ. V shed 0 bases and J shed 0 bases, with 7 bases lying between them. CDR3 loop: CASSQDYLSTDTQYF. DNA of the CDR3: TGTGCCAGCAGCCAAGATTACCTGAGCACAGATACGCAGTATTTT.

The chain employs TRBV4-2 and TRBJ2-1; the D gene is possibly TRBD1 (6 bases). This CDR3 is 17 amino acids long. Trimming cost V 0 bases and J 5 bases, with 17 bases left between them. The V gene's germline CDR1 is LGHNA and CDR2 YNFKEQ. CDR3 coding DNA: TGTGCCAGCAGCCAAGAACTGGGGGCTAGAGCCAACAATGAGCAGTTCTTC. Translating gives CASSQELGARANNEQFF.

The V call is TRBV6-5, the J call TRBJ2-7; the D is unclear. The CDR3 is 16 amino acids. Germline V gives CDR1 MNHEY, CDR2 SVGAGI. V lost 4 bases and J lost 4, with 20 bases in between. The CDR3 reads CASSSGAELRRYEQYF. CDR3 nucleotide sequence: TGTGCCAGCAGTTCCGGTGCGGAATTGCGTAGATACGAGCAGTACTTC.

This clonotype appeared a few times. Written as DNA, the CDR3 is TGTGCCAGCAGCCTCATTGGGGCAGGGCCCCGTTCGGAGACCCAGTACTTC. Translated: CASSLIGAGPRSETQYF. The chain joins TRBV4-2 to TRBJ2-5; a possible D gene is TRBD1 (5 bases). CDR3 size: 17 residues. Between the trimmed V and J ends, which lost 4 bases and 5 bases, there was a span of 23 bases. The germline V gene has CDR1 LGHNA and CDR2 YNFKEQ.

CDR3 DNA sequence: TGTGCCAGCAGCGCAGAGGGAGCTAATGAAAAACTGTTTTTT. It is translated as CASSAEGANEKLFF. The chain combines TRBV9 with TRBJ1-4; D is unresolved. The CDR3 runs to 14 residues. The germline gives CDR1 SGDLS, CDR2 YYNGEE. The V end lost 3 bases, the J end lost 3 bases, and 9 bases lay between the germline ends.

This clonotype was observed a handful of times. The V and J genes are TRBV12-3 or TRBV12-4 and TRBJ2-4; D is possibly TRBD2 (7 bases). The CDR3 is made up of 15 amino acids. Trimming left V 3 bases short and J 1 base short, with 10 bases between. CDR3 residues: CASSFEGGAKNIQYF. CDR3 DNA sequence: TGTGCCAGCAGTTTCGAGGGGGGGGCCAAAAACATTCAGTACTTC.